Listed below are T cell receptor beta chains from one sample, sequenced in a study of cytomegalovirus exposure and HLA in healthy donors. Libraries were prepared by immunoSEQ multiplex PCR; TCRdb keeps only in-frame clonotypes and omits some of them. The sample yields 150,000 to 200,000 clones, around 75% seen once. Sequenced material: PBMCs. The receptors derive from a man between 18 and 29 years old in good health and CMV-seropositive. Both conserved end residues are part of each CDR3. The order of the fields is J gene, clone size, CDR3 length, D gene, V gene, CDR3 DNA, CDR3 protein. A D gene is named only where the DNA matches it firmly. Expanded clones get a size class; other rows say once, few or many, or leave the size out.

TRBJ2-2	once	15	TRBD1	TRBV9	TGTGCCAGCAGCACACAGGGGGCGGGCACCGGGGAGCTGTTTTTT	CASSTQGAGTGELFF
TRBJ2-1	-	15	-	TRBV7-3	TGTGCCAGCAGCTTAACGTTACAGGCGTACAATGAGCAGTTCTTC	CASSLTLQAYNEQFF
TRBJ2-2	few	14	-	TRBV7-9	TGTGCCAGCAGCTTAGTAGGGGCACCCGGGGAGCTGTTTTTT	CASSLVGAPGELFF
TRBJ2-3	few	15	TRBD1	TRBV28	TGTGCCAGCAGTTGGACAGGGGGAATCGCAGATACGCAGTATTTT	CASSWTGGIADTQYF
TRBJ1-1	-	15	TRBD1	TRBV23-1	TGCGCCAGCAGTCCATGGGACAGAGCTAACACTGAAGCTTTCTTT	CASSPWDRANTEAFF
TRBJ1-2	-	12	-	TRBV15	TGTGCCACCAGCAGAGGAGAAGAAGGCTACACCTTC	CATSRGEEGYTF
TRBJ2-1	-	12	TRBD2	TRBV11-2	TGTGCCAGCAGCTTAGCGTCTAGCGGGATGTTCTTC	CASSLASSGMFF
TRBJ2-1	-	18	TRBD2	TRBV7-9	TGTGCCAGCAGCTTCCGGCGAAGGCGGGGGGCCTACAGGAATGAGCAGTTCTTC	CASSFRRRRGAYRNEQFF
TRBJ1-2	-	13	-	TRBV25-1	TGTGCCAGCAGTGATCACAAGGGGTATGGCTACACCTTC	CASSDHKGYGYTF
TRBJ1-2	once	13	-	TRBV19	TGTGCCAGTAGTATAGGCCCAGGGAATGGCTACACCTTC	CASSIGPGNGYTF